These 27 T cell receptor beta chains were all obtained from the same sample, sequenced in a study of esophageal squamous cell carcinoma under preoperative chemotherapy. Time point denoted: after preoperative PTX-NDP chemotherapy. TCRdb reprocessed the PCR reads via MiXCR and lists one record per CDR3 protein. The sample records about 32,000 distinct CDR3 sequences, roughly 52% being singletons. This specimen was taken from a patient given preoperative chemotherapy. These receptors originate from a human donor with esophageal squamous cell carcinoma. The donor label of this sample is uncertain.

V gene TRBV7-9 combines with J gene TRBJ2-3; D is ambiguous. Trimming stripped 5 bases from V and 0 bases from J, with 12 bases between. Germline V gene sequence: CDR1 SEHNR, CDR2 FQNEAQ (reference sequence). This CDR3 has 15 residues. The CDR3, as DNA: TGTGCCAGCAGCCCCACTACCGCTAGCACAGATACGCAGTATTTT. Residues: CASSPTTASTDTQYF.

The chain combines TRBV7-2 with TRBJ2-1, with 8 nucleotides matching TRBD2. Germline assignment: CDR1 SGHTA and CDR2 FQGNSA. V shed 6 bases and J 4 bases; nucleotides not matched to a gene: 8. This CDR3 region has 15 residues. The CDR3 loop reads CASRLSGSNYNEQFF. Written as DNA, the CDR3 is TGTGCCAGCAGACTCAGCGGGAGTAATTACAATGAGCAGTTCTTC.

With regard to this clonotype: One junction end does not reproduce the germline sequence, and a read error may be involved. The chain uses TRBV7-8 and TRBJ2-4, with a possible D match to TRBD2 (6 bases). This CDR3 has 16 residues. Per the germline V gene, CDR1 is SGHVS and CDR2 is FQNEAQ. CDR3 sequence: CASSDPARGAKNTQYF. DNA for the CDR3: TGTGCCAGCAGCGACCCGGCGCGGGGAGCCAAAAACACTCAGTACTTC.

In its sample, this clonotype was seen many times. The rearrangement links TRBV7-2 to TRBJ2-5; D uncertain. V gave up 1 base and J gave up 1 base, with 13 bases separating them. Germline CDR1 is SGHTA and CDR2 is FQGNSA. The CDR3 totals 16 residues. The CDR3, as DNA: TGTGCCAGCAGCTTAGGGGCAGGACGGATCCAAGAGACCCAGTACTTC. Translating it yields CASSLGAGRIQETQYF.

This chain connects TRBV6-2 or TRBV6-3 to TRBJ2-7; no reliable D call. Germline V gene lookup returns CDR1 MNHEY and CDR2 SVGEGT. The V and J ends lost 8 bases and 3 bases respectively, with 11 bases between them. The CDR3 totals 12 residues. The CDR3 coding sequence is TGTGCCAGCGCCGGAAAGGGCTACGAGCAGTACTTC. It specifies CASAGKGYEQYF.

V is TRBV7-3 and J is TRBJ2-3; the D gene is possibly TRBD2 (5 bases). The CDR3 length is 16 residues. Germline V lookup: CDR1 SGHTA, CDR2 FQGTGA. Trimming took off 5 bases at V and 1 base at J, with 16 bases between the two ends. For the CDR3, the DNA is TGTGCCAGCAGCCATCAAACGCTAGCTGGCACAGATACGCAGTATTTT. As protein: CASSHQTLAGTDTQYF.

Here the CDR3 DNA reads TGTGCCAGCAGCTTCGGAGTGGACACCGGGACGCAGTTTTTT. This encodes CASSFGVDTGTQFF. J is TRBJ2-2 and V is TRBV7-2; the D call may be TRBD1 or TRBD2 (5 bases each). With 3 bases removed from V and 16 bases from J, the gap between germline ends came to 21 bases. The CDR3 is 14 amino acids. Looked up from germline, CDR1 is SGHTA and CDR2 is FQGNSA.

This clonotype was seen more than once but under ten times. The rearrangement links TRBV6-2 or TRBV6-3 to TRBJ2-7; D remains unclear. Per the germline V gene, CDR1 is MNHEY and CDR2 is SVGEGT. Trimming shortened V by 2 bases and J by 0 bases, and 2 bases separated the two germline ends. The CDR3 is 12 residues long. CDR3 sequence: CASSYSSYEQYF. In DNA, the CDR3 is TGTGCCAGCAGTTACAGCTCCTACGAGCAGTACTTC.

The sample holds a few counts of this clonotype. V is TRBV4-3 and J is TRBJ1-1; no clear D gene. Trimming cost V 1 base and J 1 base, with 16 bases left between them. The germline CDR1 and CDR2 sequences are LGHNA and YSLEER. This CDR3 spans 17 amino acids. Here the CDR3 DNA reads TGCGCCAGCAGCCAAGGTGTCCGATATGCAGAGAACACTGAAGCTTTCTTT. Residues: CASSQGVRYAENTEAFF.

This clonotype was observed a single time. This chain's CDR3 is CASSLMGDDKETQYF. DNA for the CDR3: TGTGCCAGCAGCCTGATGGGGGACGACAAAGAGACCCAGTACTTC. This chain connects TRBV11-2 to TRBJ2-5; tentatively, D is TRBD1 or TRBD2 (5 bases each). Germline V gene sequence: CDR1 SGHAT, CDR2 FQNNGV. Trimming took off 5 bases at V and 3 bases at J, with 16 bases between the two ends. CDR3 length equals 15 residues.

This clonotype was detected ten times or more. The chain links TRBV7-8 to TRBJ2-5, with D maybe TRBD1 (6 bases). The CDR3 consists of 16 residues. Germline V CDR1 and CDR2: SGHVS, FQNEAQ. Trimming removed 5 bases at V and 1 base at J, with 17 bases between. CDR3: CASSPRTASSQETQYF. The CDR3 region has the DNA TGTGCCAGCAGCCCCCGGACAGCGTCCTCCCAAGAGACCCAGTACTTC. The complete variable domain, with remaining parts taken from reference TRBV7-8 and TRBJ2-5, reads GAGVSQSPRYKVAKRGQDVALRCDPISGHVSLFWYQQALGQGPEFLTYFQNEAQLDKSGLPSDRFFAERPEGSVSTLKIQRTQQEDSAVYLCASSPRTASSQETQYFGPGTRLLVL.

Many counts were recorded for this clonotype. A much larger clone sits a single nucleotide away, making a read error possible. This rearrangement joins TRBV6-5 to TRBJ2-5; a possible D gene is TRBD1 (5 bases). The V gene lost 6 bases and the J gene lost 11 bases, with 22 bases spanning the gap. CDR1 is MNHEY and CDR2 is SVGAGI in the germline V gene. The CDR3 sequence is 14 residues long. CDR3 protein: CASSPGFEYNEQYF. In DNA form, the CDR3 reads TGTGCCAGCAGCCCAGGGTTCGAATACAATGAGCAGTACTTC.

In the case of this clonotype: It is likely a read error, because the conserved phenylalanine at the end of the CDR3 is missing. The limits of the CDR3 on the DNA are not certain, so only TCRdb's listed CDR3 is given. The chain employs TRBV7-2 and TRBJ2-5; the table's D call TRBD1 went unverified against the DNA. The CDR3 region is 14 residues in length, termini included. CDR1 and CDR2 (germline): SGHTA, FQGNSA. The CDR3 sequence is CASSSRTGEETRHS.

The chain uses TRBV7-3 and TRBJ2-3; the D gene could be TRBD1 or TRBD2 (6 bases each). The CDR3 runs to 17 residues. V was cut by 5 bases and J by 5 bases, with 23 bases left in between. Germline V gives CDR1 SGHTA, CDR2 FQGTGA. The CDR3 protein is CASSLGLGGRDGDTQYF. As DNA, the CDR3 is TGTGCCAGCAGCCTGGGACTGGGGGGCCGGGATGGAGATACGCAGTATTTT.

This clonotype was seen only a few times. The CDR3 sequence: CASSLALNRASYEQYF. The CDR3 bases are TGTGCCAGCAGTTTAGCGCTCAACCGAGCTTCCTACGAGCAGTACTTC. This chain links TRBV12-3 or TRBV12-4 with TRBJ2-7; D unclear. CDR3 size: 16 residues. The V end lost 0 bases, the J end lost 1 base, and 13 bases lay between the germline ends.

This clonotype showed up just once. It is likely a read error, because the conserved phenylalanine at the end of the CDR3 is missing. The chain recombines TRBV28 with TRBJ2-5; possible D gene TRBD1, 6 bases. Trimming pared 2 bases from V and 9 bases from J, leaving 16 bases between. Germline values: CDR1 MDHEN, CDR2 SYDVKM. This CDR3 contains 14 residues. The CDR3 region has the DNA TGTGCCAGCAGTTTAGACGGGACACATCGCCCCCAGTACTCG. It specifies CASSLDGTHRPQYS.

This clonotype was counted only a few times. This chain connects TRBV10-3 to TRBJ2-6, with D unclear. CDR3 size: 14 residues. CDR1 and CDR2 from the germline V gene are ENHRY and SYGVKD. V was cut by 6 bases and J by 0 bases, with 6 bases left in between. Here the CDR3 DNA reads TGTGCCATCAGGGGTGACTCTGGGGCCAACGTCCTGACTTTC. Translated: CAIRGDSGANVLTF.

Details on this clonotype: The junction does not match germline at one end; this may be a read error. The V gene is TRBV12-3 or TRBV12-4, the J gene TRBJ2-3, with a weak D call TRBD2 (7 bases). The CDR3 extends over 16 amino acids. The CDR3 nucleotides are TGTCCCAGCCGTGTCTCTAGCCGGGGGGCCAAAAACACGCAGTACTTT. Translation: CPSRVSSRGAKNTQYF.

This sequence joins TRBV27 and TRBJ1-6; D is uncertain. From germline, CDR1 is MNHEY and CDR2 SMNVEV (reference sequence). The germline V and J ends were trimmed by 5 bases and 0 bases, with 5 bases remaining between them. CDR3 size: 14 residues. CDR3 sequence (DNA): TGTGCCAGCAGTCTAAGCTCCTATAATTCACCCCTCCACTTT. As protein: CASSLSSYNSPLHF.

Comment on this clonotype: One junction end does not reproduce the germline sequence, and a read error may be involved. The chain joins TRBV6-1 to TRBJ2-3, with TRBD2 matching over 7 bases. In germline, CDR1 is MNHNS, CDR2 SASEGT. There are 15 residues in the CDR3. DNA for the CDR3: TGTGCCAGTCTAAAACGGCCGGGAGCGGGAAACACGCAGTATTTC. It is translated as CASLKRPGAGNTQYF.

Many counts were recorded for this clonotype. The chain joins TRBV7-2 to TRBJ2-1, with D tentatively TRBD2 (6 bases). V gave up 3 bases and J gave up 2 bases, with 14 bases separating them. This CDR3 spans 16 amino acids. The germline V gene encodes CDR1 SGHTA and CDR2 FQGNSA. The CDR3 region is CASSFRVAGTYNEQFF. CDR3 bases: TGTGCCAGCAGCTTTCGAGTGGCGGGGACCTACAATGAGCAGTTCTTC.

This clonotype was picked up many times. The chain uses TRBV10-3 and TRBJ2-1; D might be TRBD1 or TRBD2, each matching 6 bases. Deletions cut 6 bases from V and 5 bases from J, with 17 bases between. The germline V gene encodes CDR1 ENHRY and CDR2 SYGVKD. The CDR3 runs 15 residues. The CDR3 loop reads CAIRATAEGDNEQFF. The CDR3 region has the DNA TGTGCCATCAGGGCGACAGCGGAGGGGGACAATGAGCAGTTCTTC.

This clonotype was seen more than once but under ten times. The J gene is TRBJ2-1, the V gene TRBV7-2; no clear D. The CDR3 spans 11 residues. Germline CDR1 and CDR2: SGHTA and FQGNSA. The V gene lost 6 bases and the J gene lost 8 bases, with 8 bases spanning the gap. The DNA for the CDR3 is TGTGCCAGCAGTCAATGGTATGAGCAGTTCTTC. Translation: CASSQWYEQFF.

This chain uses TRBV19 with TRBJ2-3; 7 bases are a match to TRBD2. V shed 9 bases and J 4 bases; nucleotides not matched to a gene: 13. The CDR3 has 15 amino acids. The germline V gene has CDR1 LNHDA and CDR2 SQIVND (reference sequence). CDR3 sequence: CARGMEAGEPDTQYF. The CDR3 DNA is TGTGCCAGGGGTATGGAGGCGGGGGAACCAGATACGCAGTATTTT.

This clonotype turned up a few times. The CDR3 protein is CASSRQGETQYF. The CDR3 DNA is TGTGCCAGCAGCCGACAGGGTGAGACCCAGTACTTC. This sequence joins TRBV11-2 and TRBJ2-7; TRBD1 matches 7 bases. The closer fit of TRBJ2-5 to the DNA end suggests the J call may be wrong. The germline gives CDR1 SGHAT, CDR2 FQNNGV. This CDR3 comprises 12 residues.

The chain uses TRBV12-2 and TRBJ2-3; TRBD2 is the table's D call and was not checked against the DNA. TRBV12-2 is labeled a pseudogene. CDR3 length: 14 amino acids. Here the CDR3 DNA reads TGTGCGGGGAGCGGGGGGCTTGACCCAGATACGCAGTATTTC. Translating gives CAGSGGLDPDTQYF.

The chain has TRBV6-5 and TRBJ2-5; D assignment may be TRBD1 or TRBD2 (5 bases each). The J call is doubtful: the DNA matches TRBJ2-1 better. The CDR3 has 15 residues. Germline-derived CDR1 and CDR2 are MNHEY and SVGAGI. The CDR3 loop reads CASSYEGLGMETQFF. DNA of the CDR3: TGTGCCAGCAGTTACGAGGGGTTGGGGATGGAGACCCAGTTCTTC.